This T cell receptor (beta chain) comes out of a study of blood T cells in healthy people across ages (dated by TCRdb to about 2015). About the study as a whole: In model experiments, template switching captured roughly one uniquely barcoded TCR beta cDNA molecule for every two T cells. To track age-related changes in TCR beta repertoire diversity, the study relied on deep sequencing normalized with unique cDNA molecular identifiers. The donors were divided into four age groups: young (average 16 years), middle-aged (about 39), aged (around 59) and long-lived (82). For two donors (one aged 18 to 29 and one aged 80 or older), the study analyzed two additional independent replicas of 1 million unique cDNA reads from the same blood draw.

The germline V gene (reference sequence) sets CDR1 to MNHEY and CDR2 to SMNVEV. V was cut back by 6 bases and J by 3 bases, leaving a gap of 15 bases between them. The CDR3 has 15 amino acids, counting the end cysteine and phenylalanine. The read is trimmed to its CDR3 DNA, 45 bases read in frame from base 1. Worth noting for this clonotype: What antigen it recognizes has not been identified. It has no much larger one-base neighbor in the sample; base qualities were not kept.

Library preparation employed 5' RACE. TCRdb lists the instrument as Illumina HiSeq 2500. The second PCR ran for about 7 to 11 cycles and used a J-beta primer mix along with a sample-barcoded 5' primer. Each TCR beta cDNA molecule received a unique molecular identifier from a template-switch 5' adaptor carrying 12 random nucleotides. Each sample yielded at least 2.5 million CDR3-containing paired-end reads. First-strand cDNA was synthesized from all RNA with the Mint cDNA synthesis kit, primed by a TRBC-specific oligonucleotide. After uracil-DNA glycosylase treatment, a first 18-cycle PCR used universal primers M1SS and BC2_uni_R on all cDNA. Per the original workflow: For normalization, 1 million high-quality reads were randomly selected from each sample, with every read carrying a distinct molecular identifier. Reads with shared molecular identifiers were discarded instead of being binned into consensus sequences. MiTCR, with a Q25 quality threshold and the strictest error-elimination algorithm, was used for CDR3 identification, clonotype clustering and error correction. Lower-bound total TCR beta diversity was estimated with a nonparametric unseen species model using Euler transformation. The public reads were run again by TCRdb, first through fastp at Q25 and then through MiXCR, and only productive beta chains were kept. Each entry is one CDR3 protein sequence, shown with its most common DNA and genes. These V and J calls originate from TCRdb's pipeline instead of the authors' own analysis. This sample lists about 930,000 distinct CDR3 sequences; 25% to 30% were detected once. Roughly 10% of the sample comes from the top ten.

Paper-wide results and their limitations: Estimates of total diversity based on one million sequenced T cells were regarded as lower bounds and as underestimates. As age increased, observed TCR beta diversity per million T cells dropped in a roughly linear way, and a significant reduction was already evident by age about 40. Since profiling was done on bulk unsorted PBMCs, naive and antigen-experienced compartments could not be conclusively compared. The CMV infection status of donors was not known, potentially confounding age-related changes in expanded clonotypes. The percentage of naive T cells measured by flow cytometry correlated strongly with observed TCR beta diversity. Compared with the aged group, the long-lived group had more naive CD4+ T cells, fewer expanded clones and increased TCR diversity, a pattern suggesting age selection.

Donors were approximately 42 systemically healthy Caucasian individuals from Russia aged roughly 6 to 100 years. Roughly 11 milliliters of peripheral blood were drawn from each donor into EDTA-treated Vacutainer tubes. Ficoll-Paque density-gradient centrifugation was used to isolate PBMCs, with at least 7 million per sample. Trizol reagent was used to extract total RNA from the PBMCs, yielding at least 5.5 micrograms per sample. For every donor, flow cytometry on a PBMC aliquot measured the percentage of naive CD45RAhigh/CD27high T cells. This sample was shared with a second study, whose subject was T cells of mothers and their children. The second source states: The donors were nine systemically healthy Caucasian individuals, made up of three mothers and their six children. cDNA synthesis consumed the entire amount of extracted RNA, loaded at 1.5 ug RNA in each 15 ul reaction. Sample barcodes and 2-4 random nucleotides were added via the M1S primer in the second PCR. More than 9 million TCR beta CDR3 reads were obtained from each mother, and approximately 3 million reads were obtained from each child. Thymic selection similarly shapes TCR recombination output in related and unrelated pairs, with minor effect from inherited differences. Related mother-child pairs always showed normalized repertoire overlap that was slightly higher than in unrelated mother-child pairs, though the difference was never significant. No persistent microchimeric T cell clones were detected, at a sensitivity of roughly 96 clones per million clonotypes. The study used deep NGS to compare TCR beta repertoires of mothers and children, seeking features distinguishing related mother-child pairs from unrelated individuals. Mothers averaged about 37 +/- 4 years of age and children averaged about 10 +/- 4 years. After adapters were ligated using NEBNext reagents, the libraries underwent 100+100 nt paired-end sequencing on an Illumina HiSeq 2000. Mother and child libraries were prepared a month apart and sequenced in separate runs to prevent cross-contamination. For each donor, somewhere between roughly 450,000 and 2,000,000 distinct TCR beta clonotypes were identified. Naive TCR beta clonotypes were estimated from low-frequency clonotypes matched to each donor's FACS-determined naive share, without sorting.

The TCR originated in a woman aged 40 to 50 in good health. Sequenced input: blood. Recombination linked TRBV27 to TRBJ1-5; no D gene is confidently identified. The CDR3 protein is CASRGSGSYNQPQHF. The DNA sequence is TGTGCCAGCAGGGGCTCGGGGAGTTACAATCAGCCCCAGCATTTT.